The rows below give T cell receptor beta chains drawn from one sample of a study of CD8+ T cells in alopecia areata. Libraries were prepared by immunoSEQ multiplex PCR; TCRdb keeps only in-frame clonotypes and omits some of them. The table records around 300,000 clones, about three fifths of them present only once. Specimen: CD4+ T cells sorted from blood, collected around week 54, from a patient treated with tofacitinib. Receptors were obtained from a human donor with alopecia areata. The CDR3 runs from the conserved cysteine through the conserved F or W. Fields, in order: CDR3 DNA, CDR3 protein, clone size, D gene, V gene, J gene. A D gene is named only where the DNA matches it firmly. Rows give clone size only sometimes, using once, few, many, or a class for an expanded clone.

TGTGCCAGCAGCCCTCTAGCGGGGGACACAGATACGCAGTATTTT,CASSPLAGDTDTQYF,-,TRBD2,TRBV5-6,TRBJ2-3
TGTGCCAGCAGTGAATCCACAGGGTTGGCCAACGTCCTGACTTTC,CASSESTGLANVLTF,-,-,TRBV25-1,TRBJ2-6
TGTGCCAGCAGCACCCGGACAGTCTATGGCTACACCTTC,CASSTRTVYGYTF,-,-,TRBV5-6,TRBJ1-2
TGTGCCTGGAGTGAAGGTTATAGCAATCAGCCCCAGCATTTT,CAWSEGYSNQPQHF,-,-,TRBV30,TRBJ1-5
TGTGCCAGCAGTCTTCAACCAGGGGGTAATTCACCCCTCCACTTT,CASSLQPGGNSPLHF,few,TRBD1,TRBV27,TRBJ1-6
TGTGCCTGGAGTCAGGATAACACTGAAGCTTTCTTT,CAWSQDNTEAFF,-,-,TRBV30,TRBJ1-1
TGTGCCACCAGCAGAGATCATGGGACAGCGATCGACACCATATATTTT,CATSRDHGTAIDTIYF,-,TRBD1,TRBV15,TRBJ1-3
TGTGCCAGCAGTGAATTCGAGACCCAGCATTTT,CASSEFETQHF,-,-,TRBV6-1,TRBJ1-5
TGTGCCAGCCTGGGGGACACCGGGGAGCTGTTTTTT,CASLGDTGELFF,-,-,TRBV25-1,TRBJ2-2
TGTGCCAGCACGGGAGGGGCAGGGCACTCCTACGAGCAGTACTTC,CASTGGAGHSYEQYF,-,TRBD2,TRBV2,TRBJ2-7
TGTGCCAGCAGCTTTTACGGGGGGGCGTCAGATACGCAGTATTTT,CASSFYGGASDTQYF,few,TRBD2,TRBV5-4,TRBJ2-3
TGTGCCAGCAGCTTTGACAGGGCAGATACGCAGTATTTT,CASSFDRADTQYF,few,TRBD1,TRBV7-2,TRBJ2-3
TGTGCCAGCAGCCCTGTGGGGGTATCGGACATTCAGTACTTC,CASSPVGVSDIQYF,few,-,TRBV2,TRBJ2-4
TGTGCCTGGAGTGTAATAAGCGGGGGGCGGTTCTTC,CAWSVISGGRFF,-,TRBD2,TRBV30,TRBJ2-1
TGTGCCAGCTCACCACGGACAGGGAGAGGTGGAAACACCATATATTTT,CASSPRTGRGGNTIYF,-,TRBD1,TRBV18,TRBJ1-3
TGTGCCAGCACCTCAGGGGTGAATCAGCCCCAGCATTTT,CASTSGVNQPQHF,-,-,TRBV6-5,TRBJ1-5
TGCAGCGTTGAGCCGGGACTAGTAGGGGAGACCCAGTACTTC,CSVEPGLVGETQYF,few,TRBD2,TRBV29-1,TRBJ2-5
TGTGCCAGCAGCCTCGGACAGAACAATGAGCAGTTCTTC,CASSLGQNNEQFF,-,-,TRBV11-3,TRBJ2-1
TGCGCCAGCAGCCAACCTAGGAGGCAGCCCGAGCAGTACTTC,CASSQPRRQPEQYF,few,-,TRBV4-1,TRBJ2-7
TGTGCCAGCAGAGGGGACACTGAAGCTTTCTTT,CASRGDTEAFF,-,-,TRBV6-6,TRBJ1-1
TGTGCCAGCGGTCAACAGCAAGAGACCCAGTACTTC,CASGQQQETQYF,-,-,TRBV7-9,TRBJ2-5
TGTGCCTGGATCCTAGACAATGAGCAGTTCTTC,CAWILDNEQFF,-,-,TRBV30,TRBJ2-1
TGTGCCGGGGGCAACGGACAAAGTAATGAAAAACTGTTTTTT,CAGGNGQSNEKLFF,few,-,TRBV7-6,TRBJ1-4
TGTGCCAGCAGTTCCCGCATGGGGGTTTCACCCCTCCACTTT,CASSSRMGVSPLHF,-,-,TRBV28,TRBJ1-6
TGTGCCTGGAGTGTAGCGGTAGGGCCTTCCTACGAGCAGTACTTC,CAWSVAVGPSYEQYF,-,-,TRBV30,TRBJ2-7
TGTGCCTGGAGTGTACTGGACAATCAGCCCCAGCATTTT,CAWSVLDNQPQHF,-,-,TRBV30,TRBJ1-5
TGCGCCAGCCGGATTGGGACAGGCCTGGAGCAGTACTTC,CASRIGTGLEQYF,-,TRBD1,TRBV5-1,TRBJ2-7
TGCAGCGTCCAGGGACAGAACACTGAAGCTTTCTTT,CSVQGQNTEAFF,once,-,TRBV29-1,TRBJ1-1
TGCAGTGCTACTAGGAATGAGCAGTTCTTC,CSATRNEQFF,-,-,TRBV20-1,TRBJ2-1
TGTGCCATCAGGGAGGGACAGGGCCCTTCCTACGAGCAGTACTTC,CAIREGQGPSYEQYF,-,TRBD1,TRBV10-3,TRBJ2-7
TGTGCCAGCAGCGTCGGGCCCCAGGGTGGCTACGAGCAGTACTTC,CASSVGPQGGYEQYF,-,-,TRBV9,TRBJ2-7
TGTGCCTGGAGTGTGGGGGGAGCGGTTCAGCCCCAGCATTTT,CAWSVGGAVQPQHF,-,-,TRBV30,TRBJ1-5
TGTGCCTGGAGTGTACGGGGACTGACTGAAGCTTTCTTT,CAWSVRGLTEAFF,-,-,TRBV30,TRBJ1-1
TGCAGCGTTGGGACACAGGGAAGTAACTATGGCTACACCTTC,CSVGTQGSNYGYTF,-,-,TRBV29-1,TRBJ1-2
TGTGCCAGCAGCTTGGACAGGCTCTCTGGGGCCAACGTCCTGACTTTC,CASSLDRLSGANVLTF,few,TRBD1,TRBV7-9,TRBJ2-6
TGTGCCAGCAGCCCCGGGACAGGGATGGACACCGGGGAGCTGTTTTTT,CASSPGTGMDTGELFF,-,TRBD1,TRBV9,TRBJ2-2
TGTGCCAGCAGCAAGACAGGATTGAACAATCAGCCCCAGCATTTT,CASSKTGLNNQPQHF,many,-,TRBV11-2,TRBJ1-5
TGTGCCAGCAGCTTAGGGCCAGGGAATACCTACGAGCAGTACTTC,CASSLGPGNTYEQYF,-,-,TRBV7-6,TRBJ2-7
TGCGCCAGCAGCCAAGAGGCAGGGCCCCACCGCACAGATACGCAGTATTTT,CASSQEAGPHRTDTQYF,-,-,TRBV4-3,TRBJ2-3
TGTGCCAGCAGTTTTACTGACTATGGCTACACCTTC,CASSFTDYGYTF,-,-,TRBV6-6,TRBJ1-2
TGTGCCAGCAGCTTTATAGGAATAGCGGGGAAAGAGACCCAGTACTTC,CASSFIGIAGKETQYF,-,TRBD2,TRBV7-8,TRBJ2-5
TGTGCCAGCAGCTTGTCGCGCTCTTCCTACGAGCAGTACTTC,CASSLSRSSYEQYF,-,-,TRBV5-6,TRBJ2-7
TGTGCCAGCAGCGTAGCTGAGGGGTACGAGCAGTACTTC,CASSVAEGYEQYF,-,-,TRBV9,TRBJ2-7
TGTGCCAGCAGCCAAGGACAGGGGTGGACTGAAGCTTTCTTT,CASSQGQGWTEAFF,few,TRBD1,TRBV7-3,TRBJ1-1
TGCGCCAGCAGCAGGAGGGCAGACTATGGCTACACCTTC,CASSRRADYGYTF,-,-,TRBV5-1,TRBJ1-2
TGTGCCAGCAGGTTTTCGTACGAGCAGTACTTC,CASRFSYEQYF,-,-,TRBV2,TRBJ2-7
TGTGCCAGCACCGGTTTCGGGAAGGGGTATAATTCACCCCTCCACTTT,CASTGFGKGYNSPLHF,-,-,TRBV25-1,TRBJ1-6
TGCAGCGTTGAATTTGGAAACATTCAGTACTTC,CSVEFGNIQYF,few,-,TRBV29-1,TRBJ2-4
TGTGCCTGGAGTGTACTTCAGGGGAATAATTCACCCCTCCACTTT,CAWSVLQGNNSPLHF,-,-,TRBV30,TRBJ1-6
TGTGCCAGCAGTGGAGGGACAGGGTTCGAGACCCAGTACTTC,CASSGGTGFETQYF,once,TRBD1,TRBV25-1,TRBJ2-5
TGTGCCAGCAGACACCGGGGCGGGGCAGATACGCAGTATTTT,CASRHRGGADTQYF,few,-,TRBV6-5,TRBJ2-3
TGTGCCAGCAGCTCAAGGGACAGAGCGCACTTC,CASSSRDRAHF,-,TRBD1,TRBV5-6,TRBJ1-2
TGTGCCAGCACCAAAGCGGGGGTGGAGACCCAGTACTTC,CASTKAGVETQYF,-,TRBD2,TRBV6-5,TRBJ2-5
TGTGCCTGGAACCGGGGGCGCTCTGGAAACACCATATATTTT,CAWNRGRSGNTIYF,-,-,TRBV30,TRBJ1-3
TGCAGCGTCGGAGGAAACTATGGCTACACCTTC,CSVGGNYGYTF,-,-,TRBV29-1,TRBJ1-2
TGCGCCAGCAATTATGCGGATAGCACAGATACGCAGTATTTT,CASNYADSTDTQYF,-,-,TRBV5-1,TRBJ2-3
TGTGCCTGGAGACGGAGCGGGGCCCAGTACTTC,CAWRRSGAQYF,-,TRBD2,TRBV30,TRBJ2-5